The clone carrying this TCR beta chain was counted between two and nine times. This sample is drawn from a study of response to subunit inactivated influenza vaccine. Trimming removed 3 bases from V and 6 bases from J; junction bases left unmatched: 7. Germline loops: CDR1 SGHTA, CDR2 FQGNSA. The CDR3 runs to 15 residues. TCRdb re-analysed the RT-PCR reads in MiXCR, keeping a single row per CDR3 protein. The profile shows 500,000 to 550,000 distinct CDR3 sequences, approximately 7.2% of them singletons. The chain employs TRBV7-2 and TRBJ1-5, with TRBD1 identical over 8 bases. The material was PBMCs from blood, obtained about 23 months after vaccination. The source is a man in his fifties or sixties who received an inactivated influenza vaccine. CDR3 DNA sequence: TGTGCCAGCAGCTTTAGCCCAGGGGGCGGTCAGCCCCAGCATTTT. Translation: CASSFSPGGGQPQHF.